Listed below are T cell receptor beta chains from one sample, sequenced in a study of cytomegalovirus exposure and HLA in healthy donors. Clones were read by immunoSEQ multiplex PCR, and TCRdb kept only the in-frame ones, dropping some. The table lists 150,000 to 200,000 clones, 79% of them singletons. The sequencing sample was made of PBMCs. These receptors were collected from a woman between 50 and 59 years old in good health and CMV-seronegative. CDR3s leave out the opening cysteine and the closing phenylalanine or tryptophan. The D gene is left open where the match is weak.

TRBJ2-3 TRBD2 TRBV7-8 ASSLAGTSGSYGTQY
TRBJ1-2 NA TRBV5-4 ASSLVGRPTEGYT
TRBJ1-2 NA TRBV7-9 ASSLGQGYGYT
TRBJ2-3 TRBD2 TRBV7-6 ASSLNPGLAVDTQY
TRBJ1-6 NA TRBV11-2 ASNRAGTNYNSPLH
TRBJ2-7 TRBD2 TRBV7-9 ASSLTAGGQYEQY
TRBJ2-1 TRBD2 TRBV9 ASSRGGPSYNEQF
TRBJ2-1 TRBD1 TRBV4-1 ASSPRQGPTYNEQF
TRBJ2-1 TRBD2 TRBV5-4 ASSFGLDSVNEQF
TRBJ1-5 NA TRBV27 ASRPLTGQSVQPQH
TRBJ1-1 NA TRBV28 ASSLLPEAEAF
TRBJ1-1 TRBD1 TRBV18 ASSSPGTGYGTEAF
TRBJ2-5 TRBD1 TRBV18 ASSPLGQQETQY
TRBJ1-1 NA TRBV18 ASSPTRTEAF
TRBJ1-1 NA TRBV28 ASRSQGDEAF
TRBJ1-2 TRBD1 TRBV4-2 ASSQETGQGAYGYT
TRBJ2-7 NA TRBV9 ASSVGGNSGEQY
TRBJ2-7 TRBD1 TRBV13 ASSLGQGDYEQY
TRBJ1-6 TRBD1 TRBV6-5 ASRGQGNSPLH
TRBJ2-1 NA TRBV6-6 ASCGPPNEQF
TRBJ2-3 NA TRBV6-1 ASSERQGDTQY
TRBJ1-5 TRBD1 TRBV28 ASSFDRGHQPQH
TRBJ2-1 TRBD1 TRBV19 ASQPDPTGGREQF
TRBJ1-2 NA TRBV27 ASSAAGSTLSNYGYT
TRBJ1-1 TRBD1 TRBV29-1 SVGGDRGRNTEAF
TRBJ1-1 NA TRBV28 ASSPLGRRDTEAF
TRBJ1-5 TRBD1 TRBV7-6 ASSPGGVQPQH
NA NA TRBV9 ASSVPPGSYEQY
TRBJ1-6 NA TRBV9 ASSVGGTGSNSPLH
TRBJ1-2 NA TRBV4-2 ASSQEAGYNGYT